The 30 T cell receptor beta chains below come from one sample, sequenced in a study of blood T cell repertoires in COVID-19. Assay: immunoSEQ multiplex PCR; the TCRdb copy retains only in-frame clones and omits some. Of about 200,000 clones listed, roughly 88% are singletons. Material for sequencing was peripheral blood. The receptors stem from a human donor in a cohort sampled during active COVID-19.

This rearrangement joins TRBV18 to TRBJ1-1, with D hard to call. The CDR3 has 13 residues. V was shortened by 5 bases and J by 0 bases, with 7 bases between the two germline ends. The V gene's germline CDR1 is KGHSH and CDR2 LQKENI. The CDR3 protein is CASSSYMNTEAFF. In DNA, the CDR3 is TGTGCCAGCTCATCTTATATGAACACTGAAGCTTTCTTT. The variable domain in full, completed from reference TRBV18 and TRBJ1-1, reads NAGVMQNPRHLVRRRGQEARLRCSPMKGHSHVYWYRQLPEEGLKFMVYLQKENIIDESGMPKERFSAEFPKEGPSILRIQQVVRGDSAAYFCASSSYMNTEAFFGQGTRLTVV.

The V and J genes are TRBV6-5 and TRBJ2-1; the D gene is possibly TRBD1 (6 bases). Germline V CDR1 and CDR2: MNHEY, SVGAGI. Between the trimmed V and J ends, which lost 4 bases and 0 bases, there was a span of 10 bases. The CDR3 loop spans 15 amino acids. CDR3 region: CASSWTDSSYNEQFF. The CDR3 DNA follows: TGTGCCAGCAGTTGGACAGACAGCTCCTACAATGAGCAGTTCTTC.

The chain couples TRBV4-2 to TRBJ1-4, with TRBD1 identical over 9 bases. Germline-derived CDR1 and CDR2 are LGHNA and YNFKEQ. There are 15 residues in the CDR3. V shed 4 bases, J shed 5 bases, and the junction held 5 bases outside the gene matches. The CDR3 reads CASSRYRGPNEKLFF. The CDR3, as DNA: TGTGCCAGCAGCCGATACAGGGGGCCAAATGAAAAACTGTTTTTT.

The V call is TRBV7-9, the J call TRBJ1-2; D call uncertain. V was cut by 4 bases and J by 0 bases, with 12 bases left in between. Germline values: CDR1 SEHNR, CDR2 FQNEAQ (reference sequence). The CDR3 loop spans 15 amino acids. Written as DNA, the CDR3 is TGTGCCAGCAGCTATCAAGAAAGCCCTAACTATGGCTACACCTTC. Protein product: CASSYQESPNYGYTF. Filled out from reference TRBV7-9 and TRBJ1-2, the complete variable domain reads DTGVSQNPRHKITKRGQNVTFRCDPISEHNRLYWYRQTLGQGPEFLTYFQNEAQLEKSRLLSDRFSAERPKGSFSTLEIQRTEQGDSAMYLCASSYQESPNYGYTFGSGTRLTVV.

V and J are TRBV28 and TRBJ1-5, with a possible D match to TRBD1 (6 bases). V was cut by 7 bases and J by 3 bases, with 16 bases left in between. The CDR3 has 15 residues. CDR1 is MDHEN, CDR2 SYDVKM, per germline. The CDR3 sequence: CASTTGGGLNQPQHF. The CDR3 nucleotides are TGTGCCAGCACTACCGGGGGGGGGCTCAATCAGCCCCAGCATTTT.

The chain has TRBV7-5 and TRBJ2-6; TRBD1, the table's D call, was not compared with the DNA. TRBV7-5 is termed a pseudogene. This CDR3 is built from 23 residues. The CDR3 sequence: CVRSLGSRDRGRLPSSGANVLTF. CDR3 DNA sequence: TGTGTCAGAAGCTTAGGAAGCCGGGACAGGGGGCGTTTACCAAGCTCTGGGGCCAACGTCCTGACTTTC.

The J gene is TRBJ2-7, the V gene TRBV25-1, with 8 bases that match TRBD1. With V trimmed by 5 bases and J by 5 bases, 14 bases remained unmatched. The CDR3 sequence is 16 residues long. Germline lookup yields CDR1 MGHDK and CDR2 SYGVNS. Written as DNA, the CDR3 is TGTGCCAGCAGTAAGAACCGGGACAGGAGCCCTGACGAGCAGTACTTC. Protein: CASSKNRDRSPDEQYF.

V is TRBV6-5 and J is TRBJ2-1; a weak D match, TRBD1 (6 bases). V was shortened by 6 bases and J by 7 bases, with 16 bases between the two germline ends. In germline, CDR1 is MNHEY, CDR2 SVGAGI. The CDR3 totals 14 residues. CDR3 loop: CASSSIQGSNEQFF. Written as DNA, the CDR3 is TGTGCCAGCAGCTCCATACAGGGTTCTAATGAGCAGTTCTTC.

This sequence joins TRBV2 and TRBJ2-7, with 7 bases fitting TRBD2. J lost 7 bases, V lost 4 bases, and 19 bases had no gene match. Germline V gene sequence: CDR1 SNHLY, CDR2 FYNNEI. This CDR3 comprises 17 residues. CDR3 sequence: CASSGPGLQNHLGEQYF. CDR3 sequence (DNA): TGTGCCAGCAGTGGACCGGGACTACAAAACCATCTGGGGGAGCAGTACTTC.

The chain uses TRBV6-5 and TRBJ1-1; unclear D gene. The germline V gene encodes CDR1 MNHEY and CDR2 SVGAGI. The CDR3 consists of 15 residues. V was clipped by 5 bases and J by 6 bases, with 19 bases between them. The CDR3, as DNA: TGTGCCAGCAGTCCTACGGAGGGCCCCGTCCCTGAAGCTTTCTTT. Translation: CASSPTEGPVPEAFF.

The V call is TRBV9, the J call TRBJ1-1; D is perhaps TRBD1 (5 bases). The CDR3 consists of 15 residues. In germline, CDR1 is SGDLS, CDR2 YYNGEE. Trimming cost V 0 bases and J 7 bases, with 16 bases left between them. CDR3 in amino acids: CASSVDVARGNEAFF. The CDR3 DNA reads TGTGCCAGCAGCGTAGATGTAGCCCGGGGGAATGAAGCTTTCTTT.

The chain combines TRBV4-2 with TRBJ2-1, with TRBD1 matching over 7 bases. CDR1 and CDR2 (germline): LGHNA, YNFKEQ. The CDR3 totals 15 residues. The ends lost 2 bases at V and 4 bases at J; junction bases unmatched: 5. Written as DNA, the CDR3 is TGTGCCAGCAGCCAATCGACAGGGTATTACAATGAGCAGTTCTTC. The encoded protein is CASSQSTGYYNEQFF.

The genes are TRBV19 and TRBJ2-7, with D maybe TRBD2 (7 bases). V shed 8 bases and J shed 1 base, with 21 bases lying between them. Germline CDR1 and CDR2: LNHDA and SQIVND (reference sequence). There are 16 residues in the CDR3. The CDR3 sequence is CASSLIAGQGSYEQYF. CDR3 nucleotides: TGTGCCAGTTCTCTCATAGCGGGCCAGGGGTCCTACGAGCAGTACTTC.

The J gene is TRBJ2-2, the V gene TRBV19; weak D call: TRBD1 (6 bases). Germline-derived CDR1 and CDR2 are LNHDA and SQIVND (reference sequence). V lost 6 bases and J lost 4, with 9 bases in between. The CDR3 is made up of 13 amino acids. The CDR3: CASRPGVTGELFF. CDR3 nucleotides: TGTGCCAGTAGACCAGGGGTCACCGGGGAGCTGTTTTTT.

The chain combines TRBV7-9 with TRBJ1-5; D unresolved. Germline CDR1 reads SEHNR; CDR2 reads FQNEAQ (reference sequence). Trimming took off 1 base at V and 5 bases at J, with 12 bases between the two ends. The CDR3 has 15 amino acids. CDR3 sequence: CASSLVGTVHQPQHF. In DNA form, the CDR3 reads TGTGCCAGCAGCTTAGTTGGTACAGTCCATCAGCCCCAGCATTTT.

In its sample, this clone was seen a few times. The V gene is TRBV6-5, the J gene TRBJ2-1; 9 bases align to TRBD2. Germline CDR1 MNHEY, CDR2 SVGAGI. After removal of 6 bases from V and 6 bases from J, the junction contained 3 bases not matched to a gene. The CDR3 runs 13 residues. The CDR3 DNA reads TGTGCCAGCAGGGCTAGCGGGACCAATGAGCAGTTCTTC. Its translation is CASRASGTNEQFF.

This clone showed up just a few times. The chain couples TRBV28 to TRBJ1-6, with 7 bases matching TRBD1. Germline V gene lookup returns CDR1 MDHEN and CDR2 SYDVKM. This CDR3 is 15 amino acids long. The junction had 7 bases not matched to a gene; V was cut back by 4 bases and J by 7 bases. The CDR3 is CASSSLQGRNSPLHF. In DNA form, the CDR3 reads TGTGCCAGCAGTTCCTTACAGGGGCGGAATTCACCCCTCCACTTT.

The chain employs TRBV27 and TRBJ2-2; 10 nucleotides match TRBD1. Germline V gene lookup returns CDR1 MNHEY and CDR2 SMNVEV (reference sequence). CDR3 size: 15 residues. V gave up 4 bases and J gave up 4 bases; unmatched junction bases: 3. The CDR3 protein is CASSWTGGPTGELFF. The CDR3 DNA follows: TGTGCCAGCAGTTGGACAGGGGGTCCCACCGGGGAGCTGTTTTTT.

V gene TRBV5-1 combines with J gene TRBJ1-1, with D possibly being TRBD1 (6 bases). Looked up from germline, CDR1 is SGHRS and CDR2 is YFSETQ. The ends were cut back, 5 bases at V and 1 base at J, with 18 bases in the middle. The CDR3 consists of 16 residues. The CDR3 DNA is TGCGCCAGCAGAGGGGGTTGGACCCAGGGGAACACTGAAGCTTTCTTT. This codes for CASRGGWTQGNTEAFF.

The chain carries TRBV7-9 and TRBJ2-7, with 9 bases aligning to TRBD1. The CDR3 extends over 16 amino acids. Trimming removed 5 bases from V and 2 bases from J; junction bases left unmatched: 10. Germline CDR1 reads SEHNR; CDR2 reads FQNEAQ (reference sequence). CDR3 amino acids: CASSVLGQGLTYEQYF. Here the CDR3 DNA reads TGTGCCAGCAGCGTCCTCGGACAGGGGCTGACCTACGAGCAGTACTTC.

The chain joins TRBV6-5 to TRBJ1-6; weak D call: TRBD1 (6 bases). CDR3 length: 16 residues. The V end lost 0 bases, the J end lost 6 bases, and 12 bases lay between the germline ends. The germline V gene encodes CDR1 MNHEY and CDR2 SVGAGI. CDR3 in DNA: TGTGCCAGCAGTTACTCGAGGGGGGGCGGTAATTCACCCCTCCACTTT. It yields the protein CASSYSRGGGNSPLHF.

CDR3 loop: CASSSRQGANEKLFF. CDR3 DNA: TGTGCCAGCAGCTCTCGACAGGGGGCTAATGAAAAACTGTTTTTT. The chain is built from TRBV3-1 (or the pseudogene TRBV3-2) and TRBJ1-4, with TRBD1 matching 9 bases. There are 15 residues in the CDR3. The V and J ends lost 5 bases and 3 bases, in that order; junction bases with no gene match: 4. CDR1 and CDR2 (germline): LGHDT, YNNKEL (reference sequence).

This clone was seen only a few times. The gene calls are TRBV21-1 and TRBJ2-2; TRBD1, the D gene given by the table, was not confirmed from the DNA. TRBV21-1 is marked as a pseudogene. This CDR3 contains 20 residues. As DNA, the CDR3 is TGTGCCAGCAGCACCCATGTACGGCAGGGGGCGAGCGGCGACACCGGGGAGCTGTTTTTT. Protein sequence: CASSTHVRQGASGDTGELFF.

The rearrangement links TRBV7-9 to TRBJ1-4; 7 bases match TRBD1. The CDR3 has 16 amino acids. Per germline, CDR1 SEHNR and CDR2 FQNEAQ (reference sequence). After removal of 4 bases from V and 0 bases from J, the junction contained 5 bases not matched to a gene. The DNA for the CDR3 is TGTGCCAGCAGCTCACCCCAGGGGGCAACTAATGAAAAACTGTTTTTT. This encodes CASSSPQGATNEKLFF.

A few counts support this clone. The rearrangement links TRBV29-1 to TRBJ1-6; 10 bases match TRBD1. Germline CDR1 reads SQVTM; CDR2 reads ANQGSEA. V trimming: 6 bases; J trimming: 7 bases; junction bases outside the gene matches: 6. CDR3 length: 14 residues. CDR3 in DNA: TGCAGCGTACGGGACAGGGGAGGGAATTCACCCCTCCACTTT. Its translation is CSVRDRGGNSPLHF.

The rearrangement links TRBV5-8 to TRBJ2-2; weak D call: TRBD2 (6 bases). CDR1 and CDR2 (germline): SGHTS, YDEGEE. The CDR3 consists of 16 residues. V was shortened by 6 bases and J by 5 bases, with 20 bases between the two germline ends. DNA of the CDR3: TGTGCCAGCATGGGGACTTTTTTAATGAAGACCGGGGAGCTGTTTTTT. Amino acids: CASMGTFLMKTGELFF.

This chain joins TRBV5-1 and TRBJ2-1, with TRBD2 identical over 7 bases. Germline V gene lookup returns CDR1 SGHRS and CDR2 YFSETQ. Germline trimming cut 3 bases from V and 5 bases from J; bases unmatched to any gene: 11. The CDR3 is made up of 16 amino acids. In DNA form, the CDR3 reads TGCGCCAGCAGCTCGGACCTGGCGGGAGTTCACAATGAGCAGTTCTTC. Amino acid sequence: CASSSDLAGVHNEQFF.

The chain links TRBV14 to TRBJ2-7; perhaps TRBD1 as D (5 bases). The V gene lost 4 bases and the J gene lost 3 bases, with 16 bases spanning the gap. The CDR3 runs 15 residues. Germline loops: CDR1 SGHDN, CDR2 FVKESK. In DNA, the CDR3 is TGTGCCAGCAGCCCCAAAGGGGTGAGATACTACGAGCAGTACTTC. It translates to CASSPKGVRYYEQYF.

The gene calls are TRBV10-3 and TRBJ1-2; D remains unclear. The CDR3 sequence is 13 residues long. V lost 4 bases, J lost 2 bases, and 8 bases lay in between. CDR1 and CDR2 (germline): ENHRY, SYGVKD. The CDR3 nucleotides read TGTGCCATCAGTGCCTCAGAAAACTATGGCTACACCTTC. Translated: CAISASENYGYTF.

The J gene is TRBJ2-7, the V gene TRBV5-1; possibly TRBD2 for D (5 bases). CDR3 size: 12 residues. Looked up from germline, CDR1 is SGHRS and CDR2 is YFSETQ. The V end lost 2 bases, the J end lost 4 bases, and 7 bases lay between the germline ends. The CDR3 protein is CASSFEGYEQYF. CDR3 sequence (DNA): TGCGCCAGCAGCTTTGAGGGTTACGAGCAGTACTTC.